This T cell receptor beta chain came from a study of graft-versus-host responses after intestinal transplantation. Study summary: Each recipient received a multivisceral, liver-intestinal, or isolated intestinal graft. The study gave all recipients anti-thymocyte globulin induction, then tacrolimus and steroids for roughly 3 years. The study's findings and limits: Declines in HvG clones occurring early post-transplant were associated with peak circulating GvH clone levels. Among recipient marrow samples, GvH clones were found; some appeared first in ileum or blood.

Trimming took 3 bases from V and 3 from J; bases not matched to a gene: 6. From germline, CDR1 is SGHNT and CDR2 YENEEA. This CDR3 region has 17 residues. Using immunoSEQ multiplex PCR, the repertoire was profiled, and TCRdb retains in-frame clones only, with some absent. The sample lists around 100,000 clones, roughly 93% occurring once. With respect to this clone: Its specificity is not known.

This TCR derives from a human donor who received an intestinal transplant. The chain recombines TRBV11-3 with TRBJ2-5; TRBD2 matches 14 bases. The material was unstimulated CD8+ T cells sorted from spleen or lymph node cells, obtained before intestinal transplant. The chain's CDR3 is CASSFTTSGGVEETQYF. Written as DNA, the CDR3 is TGTGCCAGCAGCTTTACGACTAGCGGGGGGGTGGAAGAGACCCAGTACTTC.